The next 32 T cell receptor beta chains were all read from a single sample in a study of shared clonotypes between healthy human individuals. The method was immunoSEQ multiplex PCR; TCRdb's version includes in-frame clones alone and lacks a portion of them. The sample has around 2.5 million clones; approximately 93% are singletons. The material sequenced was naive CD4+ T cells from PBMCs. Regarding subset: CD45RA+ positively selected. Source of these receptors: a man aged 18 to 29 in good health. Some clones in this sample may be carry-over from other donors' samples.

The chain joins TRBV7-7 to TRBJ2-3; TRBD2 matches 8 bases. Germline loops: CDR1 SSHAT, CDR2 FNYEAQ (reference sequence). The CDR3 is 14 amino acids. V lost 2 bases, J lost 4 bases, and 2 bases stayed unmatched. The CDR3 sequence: CASSLTAGADTQYF. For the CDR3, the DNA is TGTGCCAGCAGCTTAACAGCGGGAGCAGATACGCAGTATTTT.

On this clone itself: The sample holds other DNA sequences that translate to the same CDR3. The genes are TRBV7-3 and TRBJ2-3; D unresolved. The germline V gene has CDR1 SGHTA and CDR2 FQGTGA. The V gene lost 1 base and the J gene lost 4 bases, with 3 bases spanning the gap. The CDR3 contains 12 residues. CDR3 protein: CASSLSPDTQYF. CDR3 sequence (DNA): TGTGCCAGCAGCTTAAGCCCAGATACGCAGTATTTT.

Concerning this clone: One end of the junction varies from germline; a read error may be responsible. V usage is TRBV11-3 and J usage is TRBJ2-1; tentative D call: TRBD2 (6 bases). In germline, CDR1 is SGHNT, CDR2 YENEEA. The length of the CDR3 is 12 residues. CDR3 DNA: TGTGCCAGCAGCTTAGGGACTAACGTCCTACTCTTC. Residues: CASSLGTNVLLF.

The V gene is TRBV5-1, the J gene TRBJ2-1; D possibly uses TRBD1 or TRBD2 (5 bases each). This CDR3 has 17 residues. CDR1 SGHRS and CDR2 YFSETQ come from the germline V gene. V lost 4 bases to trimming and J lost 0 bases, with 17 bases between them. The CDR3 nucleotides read TGCGCCAGCAGCCCGGGACGGTGGAAAAGCTCCTACAATGAGCAGTTCTTC. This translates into CASSPGRWKSSYNEQFF.

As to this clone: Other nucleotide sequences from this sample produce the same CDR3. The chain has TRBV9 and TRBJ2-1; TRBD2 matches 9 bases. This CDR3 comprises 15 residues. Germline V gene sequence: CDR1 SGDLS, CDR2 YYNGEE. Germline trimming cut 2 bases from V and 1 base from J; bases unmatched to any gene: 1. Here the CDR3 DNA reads TGTGCCAGCAGCGTGACTAGCGGATCCTACAATGAGCAGTTCTTC. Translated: CASSVTSGSYNEQFF.

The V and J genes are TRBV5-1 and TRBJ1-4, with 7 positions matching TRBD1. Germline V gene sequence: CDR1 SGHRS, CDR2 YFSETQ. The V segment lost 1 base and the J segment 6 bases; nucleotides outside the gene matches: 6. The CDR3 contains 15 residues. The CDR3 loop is CASSLFEGADEKLFF. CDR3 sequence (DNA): TGCGCCAGCAGCTTGTTTGAGGGGGCAGATGAAAAACTGTTTTTT.

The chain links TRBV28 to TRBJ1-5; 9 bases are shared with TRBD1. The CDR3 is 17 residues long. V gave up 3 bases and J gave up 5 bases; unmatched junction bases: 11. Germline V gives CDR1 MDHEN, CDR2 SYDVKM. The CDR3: CASSLMLGQGQHQPQHF. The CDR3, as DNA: TGTGCCAGCAGTTTGATGCTGGGACAGGGACAACATCAGCCCCAGCATTTT.

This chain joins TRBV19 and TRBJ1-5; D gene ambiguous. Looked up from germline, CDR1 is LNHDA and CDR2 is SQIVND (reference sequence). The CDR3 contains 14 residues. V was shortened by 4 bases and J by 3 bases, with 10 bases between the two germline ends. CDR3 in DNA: TGTGCCAGTAGTACCCAGCCGTTCAATCAGCCCCAGCATTTT. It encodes CASSTQPFNQPQHF. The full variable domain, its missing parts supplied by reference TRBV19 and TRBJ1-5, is DGGITQSPKYLFRKEGQNVTLSCEQNLNHDAMYWYRQDPGQGLRLIYYSQIVNDFQKGDIAEGYSVSREKKESFPLTVTSAQKNPTAFYLCASSTQPFNQPQHFGDGTRLSIL.

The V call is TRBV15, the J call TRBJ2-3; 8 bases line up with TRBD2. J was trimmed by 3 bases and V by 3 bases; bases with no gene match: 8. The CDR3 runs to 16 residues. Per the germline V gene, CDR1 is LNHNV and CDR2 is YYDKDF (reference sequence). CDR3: CATSSTSGPRTDTQYF. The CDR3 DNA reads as TGTGCCACCAGCAGTACTAGCGGACCCCGAACAGATACGCAGTATTTT.

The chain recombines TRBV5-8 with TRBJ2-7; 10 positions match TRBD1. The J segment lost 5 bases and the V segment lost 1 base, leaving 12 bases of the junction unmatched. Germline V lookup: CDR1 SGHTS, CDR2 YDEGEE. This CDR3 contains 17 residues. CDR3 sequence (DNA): TGTGCCAGCAGCTTGCTCCGGGACAGGGGCCCAGTGAACGAGCAGTACTTC. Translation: CASSLLRDRGPVNEQYF.

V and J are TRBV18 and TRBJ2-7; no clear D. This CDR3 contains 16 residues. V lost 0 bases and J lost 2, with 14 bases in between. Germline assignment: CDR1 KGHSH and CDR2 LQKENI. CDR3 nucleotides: TGTGCCAGCTCACCACCGTGGGCAGGATCCACCTACGAGCAGTACTTC. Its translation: CASSPPWAGSTYEQYF.

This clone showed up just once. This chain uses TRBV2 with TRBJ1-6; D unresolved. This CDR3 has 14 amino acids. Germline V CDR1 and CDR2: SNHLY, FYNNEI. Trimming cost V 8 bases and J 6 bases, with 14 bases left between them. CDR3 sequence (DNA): TGTGCCAGCCACCAGGCGCTTTCTAATTCACCCCTCCACTTT. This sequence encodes CASHQALSNSPLHF.

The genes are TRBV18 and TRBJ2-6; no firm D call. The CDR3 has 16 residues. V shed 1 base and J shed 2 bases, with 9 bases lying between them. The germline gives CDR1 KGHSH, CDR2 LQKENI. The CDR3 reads CASSPREGAGANVLTF. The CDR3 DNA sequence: TGTGCCAGCTCACCACGCGAAGGCGCTGGGGCCAACGTCCTGACTTTC. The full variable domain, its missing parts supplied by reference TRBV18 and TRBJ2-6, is NAGVMQNPRHLVRRRGQEARLRCSPMKGHSHVYWYRQLPEEGLKFMVYLQKENIIDESGMPKERFSAEFPKEGPSILRIQQVVRGDSAAYFCASSPREGAGANVLTFGAGSRLTVL.

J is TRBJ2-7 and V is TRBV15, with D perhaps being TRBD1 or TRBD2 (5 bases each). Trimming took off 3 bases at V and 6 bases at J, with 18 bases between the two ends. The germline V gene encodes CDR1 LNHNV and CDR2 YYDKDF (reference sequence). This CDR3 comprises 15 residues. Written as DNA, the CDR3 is TGTGCCACCAGCAGCGGGCCGGGACGAACTGGCGAGCAGTACTTC. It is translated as CATSSGPGRTGEQYF.

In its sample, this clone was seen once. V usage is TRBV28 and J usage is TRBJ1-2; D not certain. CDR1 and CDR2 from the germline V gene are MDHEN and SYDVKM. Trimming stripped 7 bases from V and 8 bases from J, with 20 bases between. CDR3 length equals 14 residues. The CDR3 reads CASISGPRVEGYTF. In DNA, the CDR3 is TGTGCCAGCATCTCGGGCCCCCGCGTTGAAGGCTACACCTTC.

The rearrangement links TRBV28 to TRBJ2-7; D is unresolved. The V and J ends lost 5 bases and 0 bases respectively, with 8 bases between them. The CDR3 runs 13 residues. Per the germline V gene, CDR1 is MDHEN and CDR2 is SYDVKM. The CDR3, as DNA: TGTGCCAGCAGTGGAACAGTCTCCTACGAGCAGTACTTC. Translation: CASSGTVSYEQYF.

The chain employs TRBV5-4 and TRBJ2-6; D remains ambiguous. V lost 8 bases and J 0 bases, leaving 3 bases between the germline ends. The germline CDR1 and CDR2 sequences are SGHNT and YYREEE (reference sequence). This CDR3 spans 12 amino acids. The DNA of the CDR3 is TGTGCCAGTCACTCTGGGGCCAACGTCCTGACTTTC. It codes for CASHSGANVLTF.

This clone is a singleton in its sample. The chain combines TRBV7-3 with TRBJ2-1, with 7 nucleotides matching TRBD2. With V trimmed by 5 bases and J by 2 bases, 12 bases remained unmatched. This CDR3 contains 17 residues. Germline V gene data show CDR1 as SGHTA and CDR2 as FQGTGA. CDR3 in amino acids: CASSVSSGTTTYNEQFF. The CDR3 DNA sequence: TGTGCCAGCAGCGTATCGTCCGGGACTACCACCTACAATGAGCAGTTCTTC.

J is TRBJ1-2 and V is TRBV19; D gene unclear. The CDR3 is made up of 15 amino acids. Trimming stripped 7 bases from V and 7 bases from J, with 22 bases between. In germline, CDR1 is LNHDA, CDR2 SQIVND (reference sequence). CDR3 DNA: TGTGCCAGTACCCTAAAGCTTGGGCAGTATGGTGGCTACACCTTC. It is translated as CASTLKLGQYGGYTF.

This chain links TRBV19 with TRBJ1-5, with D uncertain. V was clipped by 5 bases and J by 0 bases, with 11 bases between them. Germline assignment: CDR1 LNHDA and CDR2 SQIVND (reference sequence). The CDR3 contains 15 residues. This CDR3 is CASSAMSYSNQPQHF. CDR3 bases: TGTGCCAGTAGTGCAATGAGCTATAGCAATCAGCCCCAGCATTTT.

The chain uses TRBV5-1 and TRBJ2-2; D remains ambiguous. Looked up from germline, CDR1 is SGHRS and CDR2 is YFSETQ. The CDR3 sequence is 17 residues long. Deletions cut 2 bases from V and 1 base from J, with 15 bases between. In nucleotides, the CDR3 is TGCGCCAGCAGCTTATGGGTCCGCTACGAGAACACCGGGGAGCTGTTTTTT. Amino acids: CASSLWVRYENTGELFF.

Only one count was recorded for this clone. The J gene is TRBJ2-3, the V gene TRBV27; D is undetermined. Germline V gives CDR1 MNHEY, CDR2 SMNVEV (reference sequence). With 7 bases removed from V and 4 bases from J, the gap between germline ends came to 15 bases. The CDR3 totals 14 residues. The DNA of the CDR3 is TGTGCCAGCACCTTGACTGGTCCCCCAGATACGCAGTATTTT. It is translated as CASTLTGPPDTQYF.

The CDR3 spells CATSSEGLDTEAFF. The CDR3, as DNA: TGTGCCACCAGCAGTGAGGGGTTGGACACTGAAGCTTTCTTT. This sequence joins TRBV15 and TRBJ1-1; D is perhaps TRBD1 (5 bases). V lost 3 bases and J 3 bases, leaving 11 bases between the germline ends. Germline V gene lookup returns CDR1 LNHNV and CDR2 YYDKDF (reference sequence). This CDR3 is built from 14 residues.

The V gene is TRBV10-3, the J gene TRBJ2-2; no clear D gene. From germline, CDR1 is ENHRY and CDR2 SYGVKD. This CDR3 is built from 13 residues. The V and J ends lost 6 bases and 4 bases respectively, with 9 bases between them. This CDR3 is CAISAPSTGELFF. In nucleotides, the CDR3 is TGTGCCATCAGCGCACCGAGCACCGGGGAGCTGTTTTTT.

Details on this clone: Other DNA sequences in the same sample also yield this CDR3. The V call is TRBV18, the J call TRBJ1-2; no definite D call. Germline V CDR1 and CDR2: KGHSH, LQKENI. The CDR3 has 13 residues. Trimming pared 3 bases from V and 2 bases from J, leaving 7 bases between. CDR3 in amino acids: CASSPGQNYGYTF. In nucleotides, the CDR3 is TGTGCCAGCTCACCGGGTCAAAACTATGGCTACACCTTC.

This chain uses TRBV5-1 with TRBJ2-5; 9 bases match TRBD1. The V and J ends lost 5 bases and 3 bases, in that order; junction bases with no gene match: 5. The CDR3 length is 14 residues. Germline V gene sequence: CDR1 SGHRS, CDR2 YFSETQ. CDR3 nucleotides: TGCGCCAGCAGACAGGGGGCCGGGGAAGAGACCCAGTACTTC. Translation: CASRQGAGEETQYF. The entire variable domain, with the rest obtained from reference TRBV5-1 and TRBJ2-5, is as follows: KAGVTQTPRYLIKTRGQQVTLSCSPISGHRSVSWYQQTPGQGLQFLFEYFSETQRNKGNFPGRFSGRQFSNSRSEMNVSTLELGDSALYLCASRQGAGEETQYFGPGTRLLVL.

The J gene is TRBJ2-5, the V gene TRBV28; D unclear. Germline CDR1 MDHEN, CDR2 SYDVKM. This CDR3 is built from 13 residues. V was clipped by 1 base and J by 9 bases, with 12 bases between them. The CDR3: CASSLLVWRPQYF. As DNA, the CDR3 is TGTGCCAGCAGTTTATTAGTCTGGCGGCCCCAGTACTTC.

The CDR3 is CASSWTGVEQYF. DNA of the CDR3: TGCGCCAGCAGCTGGACAGGGGTCGAGCAGTACTTC. The chain has TRBV5-1 and TRBJ2-7; 9 bases map to TRBD1. This CDR3 spans 12 amino acids. V lost 3 bases and J lost 6; bases outside the gene matches: 1. In germline, CDR1 is SGHRS, CDR2 YFSETQ. The full variable domain, with the rest looked up from reference TRBV5-1 and TRBJ2-7, is KAGVTQTPRYLIKTRGQQVTLSCSPISGHRSVSWYQQTPGQGLQFLFEYFSETQRNKGNFPGRFSGRQFSNSRSEMNVSTLELGDSALYLCASSWTGVEQYFGPGTRLTVT.

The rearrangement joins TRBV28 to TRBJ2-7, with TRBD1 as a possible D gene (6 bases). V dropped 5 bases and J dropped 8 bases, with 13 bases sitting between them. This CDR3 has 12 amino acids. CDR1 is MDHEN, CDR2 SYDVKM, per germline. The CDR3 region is CASSQTGRKQYF. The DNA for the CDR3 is TGTGCCAGCAGTCAGACAGGTCGGAAGCAGTACTTC. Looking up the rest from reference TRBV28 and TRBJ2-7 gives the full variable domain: DVKVTQSSRYLVKRTGEKVFLECVQDMDHENMFWYRQDPGLGLRLIYFSYDVKMKEKGDIPEGYSVSREKKERFSLILESASTNQTSMYLCASSQTGRKQYFGPGTRLTVT.

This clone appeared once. The CDR3 coding sequence is TGTGCCAGCAGTGACAGAGGGAAGATGAACACTGAAGCTTTCTTT. Protein: CASSDRGKMNTEAFF. This chain links TRBV28 with TRBJ1-1, with a weak D call TRBD1 (5 bases). The V gene lost 5 bases and the J gene lost 0 bases, with 13 bases spanning the gap. Germline loops: CDR1 MDHEN, CDR2 SYDVKM. CDR3 length: 15 residues.

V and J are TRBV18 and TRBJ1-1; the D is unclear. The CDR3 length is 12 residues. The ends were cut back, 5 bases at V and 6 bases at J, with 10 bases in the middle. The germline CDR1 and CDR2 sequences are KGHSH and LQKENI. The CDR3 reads CASSSVVAEAFF. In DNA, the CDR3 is TGTGCCAGCTCAAGCGTTGTTGCTGAAGCTTTCTTT.

CDR3 loop: CASSPDPSGANVLTF. CDR3 nucleotide sequence: TGTGCCAGCAGCCCGGACCCCTCTGGGGCCAACGTCCTGACTTTC. This chain joins TRBV5-6 and TRBJ2-6, with D hard to call. Germline V gene lookup returns CDR1 SGHDT and CDR2 YYEEEE. V gave up 4 bases and J gave up 0 bases, with 8 bases separating them. The CDR3 totals 15 residues.